Listed below are T cell receptor beta chains from one sample, sequenced in a study of blood T cells in healthy people across ages. TCRdb called the 5' RACE reads again in MiXCR, with one record for every CDR3 protein. Of roughly 860,000 distinct CDR3 sequences in the sample, approximately 65% are singletons; the top ten hold around a quarter. The sequenced material came from blood. The receptors originated from a young man in good health. Each CDR3 is given with its conserved first and last residue.

TRBJ2-1 TRBV7-8 CASSEDPGFYNEQFF
TRBJ2-5 TRBV20-1 CSARGQSTGEETQYF
TRBJ2-1 TRBV10-3 CAISEKIGLAGEQFF
. TRBV20-1 CSAELGQGYEQYF
TRBJ2-1 TRBV13 CASSLGGGQGYNEQFF
TRBJ1-6 TRBV7-2 CASSLGAPYNSPLHF
TRBJ2-4 TRBV9 CASSVAAQGSDIQYF
TRBJ2-6 TRBV6-1 CASSVAGKPTGANVLTF
TRBJ2-6 TRBV29-1 CSVVYSGANVLTF
. TRBV20-1 CSARDFLAGSYEQYF
TRBJ1-2 TRBV3-1 CASSQNTFSGTAYGYTF
TRBJ2-4 TRBV7-2 CASSLDPRQGGGKNIQYF
TRBJ2-5 TRBV7-2 CASSRVPSGGEETQYF
TRBJ2-7 TRBV7-2 CASSLDHGYEQYF
TRBJ2-2 TRBV28 CASSPGDRDTGELFF
TRBJ2-3 TRBV5-6 CASSDDRSGVGTDTQYF
TRBJ2-3 TRBV9 CASRGQTDTQYF
TRBJ2-1 TRBV12-3/TRBV12-4 CASSLWVTEINEQFF
TRBJ1-1 TRBV11-1 CASSSPFGANTEAFF
TRBJ1-6 TRBV12-3/TRBV12-4 CASRAGQEENSPLHF
TRBJ2-1 TRBV5-6 CASSVEAGNEQFF
TRBJ2-4 TRBV29-1 CSTRTGLGEQYF
TRBJ2-1 TRBV20-1 CSARDPSGNEQFF
TRBJ2-7 TRBV7-2 CTSSAAVYEQYF
TRBJ2-1 TRBV7-2 CASSYSGGAKGEQFF
TRBJ2-5 TRBV20-1 CSARPQQTGGWETQYF
TRBJ1-2 TRBV12-3/TRBV12-4 CASREDSYGYTF
TRBJ1-6 TRBV29-1 CSVQTGGNSPLHF
TRBJ1-2 TRBV29-1 CSVERGPNYGYTF
TRBJ2-4 TRBV7-2 CASSSYVGGSSIQYF